The next 24 T cell receptor beta chains were all read from a single sample in a study of long-term antiretroviral therapy in people with HIV. An immunoSEQ assay, version v3.0, was performed at survey level. Assay used: immunoSEQ multiplex PCR; TCRdb lists only in-frame clones, some missing. The data show about 28,000 clones, around 84% seen once. Sequencing used unsorted PBMCs, obtained 0.8 years after starting antiretroviral therapy. The receptors were sampled from a woman in her 30s with HIV.

This clone is classed as large (0.1 to 1%). The rearrangement uses TRBV10-2 and TRBJ2-1; D not resolved. Trimming stripped 3 bases from V and 10 bases from J, with 13 bases between. The CDR3 is 13 amino acids. Germline CDR1 and CDR2: WSHSY and SAAADI. The CDR3: CASSEGRQSEQFF. The CDR3 nucleotides read TGCGCCAGCAGTGAAGGGCGGCAAAGCGAGCAGTTCTTC.

A remark on this clone: At one of its ends the junction is not consistent with the germline gene, which may arise from a read error. Here the CDR3 DNA reads TGTGCCATCAGTGAGTCGACGGCCGCCGGGGACACCGGCTTT. Its protein product is CAISESTAAGDTGF. The chain links TRBV10-3 to TRBJ1-3; perhaps TRBD1 as D (6 bases). The length of the CDR3 is 14 residues. Germline V gene lookup returns CDR1 ENHRY and CDR2 SYGVKD.

This chain connects TRBV19 to TRBJ2-2; D possibly corresponds to TRBD2 (7 bases). Germline V gives CDR1 LNHDA, CDR2 SQIVND (reference sequence). V shed 0 bases and J shed 4 bases, with 9 bases lying between them. CDR3 length equals 15 residues. The CDR3 coding sequence is TGTGCCAGTAGTATAGATGCGGGGGCCACCGGGGAGCTGTTTTTT. This codes for CASSIDAGATGELFF. Full variable domain (outside the CDR3, taken from reference TRBV19 and TRBJ2-2): DGGITQSPKYLFRKEGQNVTLSCEQNLNHDAMYWYRQDPGQGLRLIYYSQIVNDFQKGDIAEGYSVSREKKESFPLTVTSAQKNPTAFYLCASSIDAGATGELFFGEGSRLTVL.

J is TRBJ2-3 and V is TRBV30; D gene unclear. Germline lookup yields CDR1 GTSNPN and CDR2 SVGIG (reference sequence). This CDR3 has 13 amino acids. The V gene lost 3 bases and the J gene lost 4 bases, with 11 bases spanning the gap. The CDR3 loop reads CAWSALRADTQYF. CDR3 bases: TGTGCCTGGAGCGCACTTAGGGCAGATACGCAGTATTTT.

V gene TRBV6-4 combines with J gene TRBJ1-1; D gene uncertain. The CDR3 is 14 amino acids. The germline gives CDR1 MRHNA, CDR2 SNTAGT. V gave up 0 bases and J gave up 11 bases, with 16 bases separating them. Here the CDR3 reads CASSDSDGVGSAFF. CDR3 DNA: TGTGCCAGCAGTGACTCGGACGGGGTCGGGTCGGCTTTCTTT.

V gene TRBV5-1 combines with J gene TRBJ1-4, with 8 nucleotides matching TRBD1. Germline V gene lookup returns CDR1 SGHRS and CDR2 YFSETQ. V lost 4 bases to trimming and J lost 6 bases; unmatched junction nucleotides: 11. The CDR3 extends over 16 amino acids. Here the CDR3 reads CASSHTGQDRHEKLFF. In DNA, the CDR3 is TGCGCCAGCAGCCATACGGGACAGGATAGGCATGAAAAACTGTTTTTT.

V gene TRBV4-2 combines with J gene TRBJ2-2; D is ambiguous. This CDR3 is built from 13 residues. V lost 7 bases, J lost 2 bases, and 8 bases lay in between. Germline CDR1 LGHNA, CDR2 YNFKEQ. The CDR3 DNA sequence: TGTGCCAGCAACCGGCCCAACACCGGGGAGCTGTTTTTT. As protein: CASNRPNTGELFF.

The chain joins TRBV2 to TRBJ1-5; D is uncertain. The CDR3 runs to 15 residues. V lost 0 bases to trimming and J lost 1 base, with 7 bases between them. Per germline, CDR1 SNHLY and CDR2 FYNNEI. CDR3 in amino acids: CASSEALASNQPQHF. CDR3 sequence (DNA): TGTGCCAGCAGTGAAGCCCTGGCAAGCAATCAGCCCCAGCATTTT.

The rearrangement joins TRBV11-1 to TRBJ2-5; D gene ambiguous. The ends were cut back, 6 bases at V and 5 bases at J, with 10 bases in the middle. CDR1 and CDR2 from the germline V gene are SGHAT and FQDESV (reference sequence). This CDR3 region has 12 residues. The CDR3 loop reads CASRRSAETQYF. The CDR3 bases are TGTGCCAGCAGGCGGAGTGCGGAGACCCAGTACTTC.

This clone showed up just once. This chain joins TRBV11-3 and TRBJ2-5, with 8 bases fitting TRBD2. Germline V gives CDR1 SGHNT, CDR2 YENEEA. CDR3 length equals 15 residues. V lost 5 bases, J lost 4 bases, and 9 bases stayed unmatched. DNA of the CDR3: TGTGCCAGCAGCCGTAGTGGGGCGGGGGGAGAGACCCAGTACTTC. It yields the protein CASSRSGAGGETQYF.

This chain joins TRBV5-1 and TRBJ1-3, with no clear D. Germline CDR1 reads SGHRS; CDR2 reads YFSETQ. V was clipped by 4 bases and J by 2 bases, with 7 bases between them. The CDR3 loop spans 13 amino acids. The DNA for the CDR3 is TGCGCCAGCAGCGAGGACGCTGGAAACACCATATATTTT. Amino acids: CASSEDAGNTIYF.

The V gene is TRBV19, the J gene TRBJ2-2; D unclear. The germline V and J ends were trimmed by 7 bases and 0 bases, with 6 bases remaining between them. CDR3 size: 13 residues. In germline, CDR1 is LNHDA, CDR2 SQIVND (reference sequence). Here the CDR3 reads CASTRSNTGELFF. In DNA, the CDR3 is TGTGCCAGTACCCGTTCGAACACCGGGGAGCTGTTTTTT. The entire variable domain, with the rest obtained from reference TRBV19 and TRBJ2-2, is as follows: DGGITQSPKYLFRKEGQNVTLSCEQNLNHDAMYWYRQDPGQGLRLIYYSQIVNDFQKGDIAEGYSVSREKKESFPLTVTSAQKNPTAFYLCASTRSNTGELFFGEGSRLTVL.

V and J are TRBV5-6 and TRBJ2-7; 8 nucleotides match TRBD1. J lost 5 bases, V lost 5 bases, and 21 bases had no gene match. Per the germline V gene, CDR1 is SGHDT and CDR2 is YYEEEE. This CDR3 region has 18 residues. CDR3 protein: CASSTGHRQGPRGNEQYV. The CDR3, as DNA: TGTGCCAGCAGTACCGGCCATCGACAGGGGCCACGGGGGAACGAGCAGTACGTC.

This clone was recorded a few times. V and J are TRBV20-1 and TRBJ1-2; no clear D. Trimming removed 5 bases from V and 14 bases from J, with 18 bases in between. Germline values: CDR1 DFQATT, CDR2 SNEGSKA (reference sequence). The CDR3 loop spans 11 amino acids. The CDR3 DNA reads TGCAGTGCTCGACGCCGGGCGGCTCTAACCTTC. Translation: CSARRRAALTF.

This chain joins TRBV11-2 and TRBJ1-5; 7 bases align to TRBD1. Germline values: CDR1 SGHAT, CDR2 FQNNGV. The CDR3 runs to 18 residues. V trimming: 0 bases; J trimming: 0 bases; junction bases outside the gene matches: 8. CDR3 sequence (DNA): TGTGCCAGCAGCTTAGACCTCGGGACAGACAATAGCAATCAGCCCCAGCATTTT. It codes for CASSLDLGTDNSNQPQHF.

The V call is TRBV5-6, the J call TRBJ2-3; 11 bases fit TRBD2. Germline-derived CDR1 and CDR2 are SGHDT and YYEEEE. J gave up 6 bases and V 7 bases, and 13 bases lay outside the gene matches. The CDR3 is 16 amino acids. DNA of the CDR3: TGTGCCAGCGCATTCTCCTCTAGCGGGAGGTCTGATACGCAGTATTTT. Residues: CASAFSSSGRSDTQYF.

The chain combines TRBV5-4 with TRBJ1-1, with D unclear. V lost 7 bases and J lost 1, with 11 bases in between. Germline CDR1 SGHNT, CDR2 YYREEE (reference sequence). This CDR3 contains 13 residues. This CDR3 reads CASRSAANTEAFF. The CDR3 bases are TGTGCCAGCCGATCCGCGGCGAACACTGAAGCTTTCTTT.

The gene calls are TRBV30 and TRBJ2-1; the D is unclear. The V gene's germline CDR1 is GTSNPN and CDR2 SVGIG (reference sequence). The V end lost 2 bases, the J end lost 10 bases, and 9 bases lay between the germline ends. The CDR3 has 11 amino acids. The CDR3: CAWSSGVEQFF. CDR3 nucleotides: TGTGCCTGGAGTTCCGGCGTCGAGCAGTTCTTC.

In this sample, this clone turned up once. This sequence joins TRBV9 and TRBJ1-3; TRBD1 matches at 8 bases. This CDR3 region has 16 residues. J gave up 0 bases and V 3 bases, and 5 bases lay outside the gene matches. Per germline, CDR1 SGDLS and CDR2 YYNGEE. CDR3: CASSGGTGRSGNTIYF. The CDR3 DNA is TGTGCCAGCAGCGGTGGGACAGGCCGCTCTGGAAACACCATATATTTT.

Notes on this clone: Other DNA sequences in this sample translate to the same CDR3. This chain uses TRBV19 with TRBJ1-5; the D is unclear. The CDR3 contains 14 residues. The V end was cut by 2 bases, the J end by 6 bases, with 11 bases between. Looked up from germline, CDR1 is LNHDA and CDR2 is SQIVND (reference sequence). Here the CDR3 DNA reads TGTGCCAGTAGTATAAAGGGTTTCGGTCAGCCCCAGCATTTT. It specifies CASSIKGFGQPQHF.

The chain uses TRBV30 and TRBJ2-3; 7 nucleotides align to TRBD2. Per the germline V gene, CDR1 is GTSNPN and CDR2 is SVGIG (reference sequence). This CDR3 has 15 residues. V was pared by 6 bases and J by 2 bases, with 11 bases of the junction left unmatched. The CDR3 loop is CACGGLAAPTDTQYF. Written as DNA, the CDR3 is TGTGCCTGCGGAGGGCTAGCGGCCCCCACAGATACGCAGTATTTT.

The V call is TRBV20-1, the J call TRBJ1-2; TRBD1 matches at 7 bases. Germline loops: CDR1 DFQATT, CDR2 SNEGSKA (reference sequence). V shed 6 bases, J shed 4 bases, and the junction held 2 bases outside the gene matches. The CDR3 runs 11 residues. The CDR3: CSARQGYGYTF. The CDR3 bases are TGCAGTGCCCGACAGGGCTATGGCTACACCTTC.

V usage is TRBV4-1 and J usage is TRBJ2-1; 10 nucleotides agree with TRBD2. The CDR3 totals 18 residues. CDR1 and CDR2 from the germline V gene are MGHRA and YSYEKL. V trimming: 0 bases; J trimming: 1 base; junction bases outside the gene matches: 6. CDR3 residues: CASSQDRASGSSYNEQFF. Here the CDR3 DNA reads TGCGCCAGCAGCCAAGATAGGGCTAGCGGGAGTTCCTACAATGAGCAGTTCTTC.

V usage is TRBV4-1 and J usage is TRBJ1-2; 8 bases map to TRBD1. V shed 3 bases and J 4 bases; nucleotides not matched to a gene: 10. CDR1 and CDR2 (germline): MGHRA, YSYEKL. The CDR3 length is 16 residues. As DNA, the CDR3 is TGCGCCAGCAGCCAGAGTACGACAGGGGTCGGCTATGGCTACACCTTC. This translates into CASSQSTTGVGYGYTF.